Presented here are 25 T cell receptor beta chains from one specimen sequenced in a study of CD8 T cells in ankylosing spondylitis. One entry per CDR3 protein, called by TCRdb with MiXCR from the 5' RACE reads. The repertoire consists of roughly 69,000 distinct CDR3 sequences, with less than 6% occurring once and the leading ten covering 2.2%. Sequencing used blood, either unsorted or a sorted T cell fraction (not recorded which). The receptors stem from a male donor with ankylosing spondylitis or in good health (not recorded which).

This clonotype came up many times. The chain combines TRBV19 with TRBJ1-5; D unresolved. The CDR3 has 15 residues. Trimming pared 1 base from V and 4 bases from J, leaving 11 bases between. Germline values: CDR1 LNHDA, CDR2 SQIVND (reference sequence). The CDR3 region has the DNA TGTGCCAGTAGTATAGGAACAGCCCAGAATCAGCCCCAGCATTTT. The encoded protein is CASSIGTAQNQPQHF.

This clonotype was counted many times. The chain combines TRBV6-2 or TRBV6-3 with TRBJ2-7; no clear D. This CDR3 comprises 16 residues. CDR1 and CDR2 (germline): MNHEY, SVGEGT. V was pared by 0 bases and J by 2 bases, with 14 bases between. CDR3 amino acids: CASSYSIRVPTYEQYF. CDR3 DNA sequence: TGTGCCAGCAGTTACTCGATCCGGGTACCCACCTACGAGCAGTACTTC.

This clonotype was detected many times. The chain recombines TRBV20-1 with TRBJ2-7; TRBD2 is a possible D gene (6 bases). Germline CDR1 and CDR2: DFQATT and SNEGSKA (reference sequence). The CDR3 extends over 16 amino acids. Trimming took off 2 bases at V and 4 bases at J, with 21 bases between the two ends. CDR3 DNA: TGCAGTGCTAGACCCCCGGGCATGGCGGGGATATACGAGCAGTACTTC. Residues: CSARPPGMAGIYEQYF.

This clonotype was observed many times. This chain joins TRBV25-1 and TRBJ2-5; D is possibly TRBD1 or TRBD2 (6 bases each). This CDR3 has 15 amino acids. V lost 2 bases, J lost 5 bases, and 15 bases lay in between. The germline V gene has CDR1 MGHDK and CDR2 SYGVNS. CDR3 in DNA: TGTGCCAGCAGTGAAATCCGGGGGCTGGTTGAGACCCAGTACTTC. This codes for CASSEIRGLVETQYF.

This clonotype has at least ten counts. In nucleotides, the CDR3 is TGTGCCAGCAGTACCAGGACTGACGCCTATAATTCACCCCTCCACTTT. Translation gives CASSTRTDAYNSPLHF. The chain employs TRBV27 and TRBJ1-6; D is undetermined. This CDR3 contains 16 residues. CDR1 MNHEY and CDR2 SMNVEV come from the germline V gene (reference sequence). V gave up 5 bases and J gave up 2 bases, with 13 bases separating them.

This clonotype was counted ten times or more. The V and J genes are TRBV4-1 and TRBJ2-7; 7 bases align to TRBD2. CDR1 and CDR2 (germline): MGHRA, YSYEKL. The trim removed 4 bases at V and 0 bases at J, leaving 12 bases unmatched. The CDR3 spans 17 residues. DNA for the CDR3: TGCGCCAGCAGCCTCGGTTCGGGGCGGGGGAGCTCCTACGAGCAGTACTTC. It is translated as CASSLGSGRGSSYEQYF.

This clonotype occurred many times. The chain has TRBV12-3 or TRBV12-4 and TRBJ2-7; possibly TRBD1 for D (5 bases). Between the trimmed V and J ends, which lost 6 bases and 5 bases, there was a span of 14 bases. This CDR3 comprises 13 residues. The CDR3 sequence: CASRMGLVDEQYF. The CDR3 DNA reads TGTGCCAGCAGAATGGGGCTAGTCGACGAGCAGTACTTC.

Ten or more counts support this clonotype. J is TRBJ2-6 and V is TRBV3-1, with a possible D match to TRBD2 (7 bases). CDR1 is LGHDT, CDR2 YNNKEL, per germline (reference sequence). This CDR3 has 18 residues. The V and J ends lost 2 bases and 0 bases respectively, with 14 bases between them. The CDR3: CASSQRGRGSSGANVLTF. CDR3 in DNA: TGTGCCAGCAGCCAAAGGGGGAGGGGAAGCTCTGGGGCCAACGTCCTGACTTTC.

At least ten counts were recorded for this clonotype. This chain uses TRBV24-1 with TRBJ2-3; D unclear. Trimming took off 1 base at V and 6 bases at J, with 1 base between the two ends. Looked up from germline, CDR1 is KGHDR and CDR2 is SFDVKD. The CDR3 runs 11 residues. The CDR3 protein is CATSDFDTQYF. The CDR3 DNA sequence: TGTGCCACCAGTGATTTTGATACGCAGTATTTT.

The sample holds a few counts of this clonotype. This could be a read error, since a much larger clone is one nucleotide away. This chain uses TRBV3-1 with TRBJ2-7; the D gene is possibly TRBD2 (6 bases). The germline V and J ends were trimmed by 8 bases and 1 base, with 18 bases remaining between them. Germline V gene sequence: CDR1 LGHDT, CDR2 YNNKEL (reference sequence). The CDR3 consists of 15 residues. The CDR3 here is CASCPPGLASYEQYF. DNA of the CDR3: TGTGCCAGCTGCCCCCCGGGGCTAGCGTCCTACGAGCAGTACTTC.

This clonotype was seen many times. The rearrangement uses TRBV30 and TRBJ2-7; D remains unclear. The CDR3 loop spans 14 amino acids. The ends were cut back, 0 bases at V and 5 bases at J, with 14 bases in the middle. The V gene's germline CDR1 is GTSNPN and CDR2 SVGIG (reference sequence). The CDR3 here is CAWSVQVSVNEQYF. CDR3 DNA sequence: TGTGCCTGGAGTGTACAAGTCTCAGTGAACGAGCAGTACTTC.

V gene TRBV12-3 or TRBV12-4 combines with J gene TRBJ2-1, with D possibly being TRBD2 (6 bases). This CDR3 has 15 residues. V gave up 6 bases and J gave up 3 bases, with 15 bases separating them. The CDR3 region is CASSLSGLLYNEQFF. The CDR3 bases are TGTGCCAGCAGCCTATCCGGACTACTCTACAATGAGCAGTTCTTC.

This chain links TRBV7-2 with TRBJ2-1; TRBD2 might be the D (5 bases). Deletions cut 1 base from V and 8 bases from J, with 18 bases between. The CDR3 loop spans 16 amino acids. CDR1 and CDR2 (germline): SGHTA, FQGNSA. CDR3 amino acids: CASSLGETYGEDEQFF. CDR3 bases: TGTGCCAGCAGCTTAGGGGAAACTTACGGGGAAGATGAGCAGTTCTTC.

This clonotype came up many times. V is TRBV7-9 and J is TRBJ1-6; D not resolved. The CDR3 is 15 amino acids. V dropped 2 bases and J dropped 2 bases, with 7 bases sitting between them. The germline gives CDR1 SEHNR, CDR2 FQNEAQ (reference sequence). CDR3 in DNA: TGTGCCAGCAGCTTAAGCGGGACCTATAATTCACCCCTCCACTTT. It translates to CASSLSGTYNSPLHF.

Ten or more counts support this clonotype. V gene TRBV20-1 combines with J gene TRBJ2-7; maybe TRBD1 (5 bases). V was clipped by 1 base and J by 2 bases, with 9 bases between them. The CDR3 sequence is 13 residues long. Looked up from germline, CDR1 is DFQATT and CDR2 is SNEGSKA (reference sequence). DNA for the CDR3: TGCAGTGCTAGAGTTCAGGGAACCTACGAGCAGTACTTC. Its protein is CSARVQGTYEQYF.

Remarks on this clonotype: Possible read error: a much larger clone is one base away. The J gene is TRBJ2-6, the V gene TRBV3-1; the D is unclear. The CDR3 has 18 amino acids. Germline CDR1 LGHDT, CDR2 YNNKEL (reference sequence). In nucleotides, the CDR3 is TGTGCCTGCAGCCAAGTTTATTATGAAGGGACTGGGGCCAACGTCCTGACTTTC. This gives the protein CACSQVYYEGTGANVLTF. Full variable domain (rest looked up from reference TRBV3-1 and TRBJ2-6): DTAVSQTPKYLVTQMGNDKSIKCEQNLGHDTMYWYKQDSKKFLKIMFSYNNKELIINETVPNRFSPKSPDKAHLNLHINSLELGDSAVYFCACSQVYYEGTGANVLTFGAGSRLTVL.

This clonotype was observed many times. The chain carries TRBV10-3 and TRBJ1-2; D gene ambiguous. Germline V gene sequence: CDR1 ENHRY, CDR2 SYGVKD. V shed 0 bases and J shed 6 bases, with 11 bases lying between them. This CDR3 is built from 14 residues. Here the CDR3 DNA reads TGTGCCATCAGTGAGTCGCAGGCAACCGATGGCTACACCTTC. Protein sequence: CAISESQATDGYTF.

This clonotype was recorded a few times. The chain is built from TRBV10-1 and TRBJ2-7; the D gene is possibly TRBD1 (6 bases). The CDR3 runs to 12 residues. Germline V lookup: CDR1 WNHNN, CDR2 SYGVQD (reference sequence). Trimming removed 8 bases from V and 11 bases from J, with 19 bases in between. The DNA for the CDR3 is TGCGCCAGCGGTCCCGGGACATCTTCTGAGTACTTC. It codes for CASGPGTSSEYF.

This clonotype was seen ten or more times. This chain joins TRBV20-1 and TRBJ2-3; D not resolved. Trimming stripped 5 bases from V and 3 bases from J, with 6 bases between. The CDR3 has 11 residues. The germline CDR1 and CDR2 sequences are DFQATT and SNEGSKA (reference sequence). The CDR3 is CSAEETDTQYF. The CDR3 DNA follows: TGCAGTGCTGAGGAGACAGATACGCAGTATTTT.

This clonotype has at least ten counts. This chain connects TRBV11-3 to TRBJ2-1; D may be TRBD1 or TRBD2 (5 bases each). Looked up from germline, CDR1 is SGHNT and CDR2 is YENEEA. This CDR3 has 14 amino acids. Trimming cost V 0 bases and J 5 bases, with 8 bases left between them. CDR3 bases: TGTGCCAGCAGCTTAGAGAGAGGGGACAATGAGCAGTTCTTC. Its protein is CASSLERGDNEQFF.

Turning to this clonotype: This may stem from a read error, because a much larger clone lies one nucleotide away. V is TRBV2 and J is TRBJ2-3, with 7 positions matching TRBD2. Germline-derived CDR1 and CDR2 are SNHLY and FYNNEI. V was clipped by 9 bases and J by 2 bases; unmatched bases: 17. CDR3 length: 17 amino acids. This chain's CDR3 is CASHISSSAGDTDTQYF. Here the CDR3 DNA reads TGTGCCAGTCATATCTCTTCATCGGCGGGGGACACAGATACGCAGTATTTT. Using reference TRBV2 and TRBJ2-3 for the parts outside the CDR3, the full variable domain is EPEVTQTPSHQVTQMGQEVILRCVPISNHLYFYWYRQILGQKVEFLVSFYNNEISEKSEIFDDQFSVERPDGSNFTLKIRSTKLEDSAMYFCASHISSSAGDTDTQYFGPGTRLTVL.

Many counts were recorded for this clonotype. The rearrangement links TRBV5-6 to TRBJ2-1; no clear D gene. There are 16 residues in the CDR3. The V end lost 3 bases, the J end lost 7 bases, and 20 bases lay between the germline ends. CDR1 SGHDT and CDR2 YYEEEE come from the germline V gene. CDR3 in DNA: TGTGCCAGCAGCTCCCTAGGCGGAAGCCTTGGGAATGAGCAGTTCTTC. Translation gives CASSSLGGSLGNEQFF.

This clonotype was found many times. The gene calls are TRBV24-1 and TRBJ2-2; D could derive from TRBD1 or TRBD2 (6 bases each). Trimming cost V 10 bases and J 4 bases, with 21 bases left between them. The CDR3 is 16 amino acids. Germline values: CDR1 KGHDR, CDR2 SFDVKD. This CDR3 reads CATRPAEGVVTGELFF. The DNA of the CDR3 is TGTGCCACACGCCCGGCGGAGGGGGTCGTCACCGGGGAGCTGTTTTTT.

This clonotype was seen repeatedly, ten times or more. The rearrangement links TRBV11-2 to TRBJ2-1; D is unclear. V lost 2 bases to trimming and J lost 7 bases, with 6 bases between them. The CDR3 is 12 amino acids. CDR1 is SGHAT and CDR2 is FQNNGV in the germline V gene. The CDR3 sequence is CASSLNVNEQFF. The CDR3 DNA is TGTGCCAGCAGCTTAAATGTAAATGAGCAGTTCTTC.

This clonotype occurred many times. This chain links TRBV11-2 with TRBJ2-3; 11 bases fit TRBD2. Per the germline V gene, CDR1 is SGHAT and CDR2 is FQNNGV. The CDR3 runs 17 residues. The V gene end was trimmed by 0 bases and the J gene end by 5 bases; junction bases not matched to a gene: 7. In nucleotides, the CDR3 is TGTGCCAGCAGCTTAGAGGCTAGCGGGGGGCAGGGAGATACGCAGTATTTT. This gives the protein CASSLEASGGQGDTQYF. Drawing the rest from reference TRBV11-2 and TRBJ2-3, the complete variable domain is EAGVAQSPRYKIIEKRQSVAFWCNPISGHATLYWYQQILGQGPKLLIQFQNNGVVDDSQLPKDRFSAERLKGVDSTLKIQPAKLEDSAVYLCASSLEASGGQGDTQYFGPGTRLTVL.